This T cell receptor (beta chain) was captured in a study of control samples from healthy donors and cancer patients. Clones were sequenced by immunoSEQ multiplex PCR, and TCRdb holds only the in-frame ones, with some missing. The sample comprises tens of thousands of clones, roughly 90% of which are singletons, and 1.5% to 2% rests with the top ten. In its sample, this clone was seen a few times. The junction had 11 bases not matched to a gene; V was cut back by 3 bases and J by 9 bases. CDR3 length: 17 residues. The germline CDR1 and CDR2 sequences are WSHSY and SAAADI. The chain carries TRBV10-2 and TRBJ1-6; 10 bases are a match to TRBD1. This clonotype was sampled from a woman aged 60-75 years with head and neck cancer. Sequencing input: PBMCs. The CDR3 region is CASSDSLRTGGRSPLHF. The CDR3 coding sequence is TGCGCCAGCAGTGATTCTCTGCGGACAGGGGGACGTTCACCCCTCCACTTT.